This is a list of T cell receptor beta chains from one sample in a study of T cell responses to AZD1222 COVID-19 vaccine. Using immunoSEQ multiplex PCR, the repertoire was profiled, and TCRdb retains in-frame clones only, with some absent. Of 100,000 to 150,000 clones listed, about nine tenths were seen once; the top ten hold 6.5% to 8.5%. The specimen comprised peripheral blood, sampled on day 0 of AZD1222 vaccination. These receptors were collected from an adult in good health. The CDR3 runs from the conserved cysteine through the conserved F or W. The D gene is left open where the match is weak. Size tells how often a clone was seen (once, few, many) or the class of an expanded clone, and some rows leave it out.

clone_size j_call d_call v_call cdr3_aa cdr3_nt
- TRBJ1-5 - TRBV21-1 CASSNHKTGNQPQHF TGTGCCAGCAGCAACCACAAGACAGGGAATCAGCCCCAGCATTTT
once TRBJ1-2 TRBD1 TRBV12-3/TRBV12-4 CASTTGVGYTF TGTGCCAGCACTACAGGGGTTGGCTACACCTTC
- TRBJ2-7 TRBD1 TRBV27 CASRLTGGLNEQYF TGTGCCAGCAGACTGACAGGGGGCCTCAACGAGCAGTACTTC
once TRBJ1-6 - TRBV9 CASSVKLQGVDSPLHF TGTGCCAGCAGCGTTAAACTACAGGGTGTGGACTCACCCCTCCACTTT
- TRBJ1-4 TRBD1 TRBV9 CASSVLETTGSTNEKLFF TGTGCCAGCAGCGTACTCGAGACGACAGGGAGCACTAATGAAAAACTGTTTTTT
- TRBJ1-6 - TRBV27 CASSPLRGDNSPLHF TGTGCCAGCAGTCCACTGAGAGGGGATAATTCACCCCTCCACTTT
- TRBJ2-7 - TRBV7-2 CASSYWRGGYEQYF TGTGCCAGCAGCTACTGGAGGGGAGGCTACGAGCAGTACTTC
once TRBJ1-4 - TRBV19 CASTLGQNGEKLFF TGTGCCAGTACCCTTGGACAGAACGGAGAAAAACTGTTTTTT
- TRBJ2-1 TRBD2 TRBV4-1 CASSQGYSGGTDEQFF TGCGCCAGCAGCCAAGGTTATAGCGGGGGAACGGATGAGCAGTTCTTC
- TRBJ1-5 - TRBV5-8 CASSFWGNQPQHF TGTGCCAGCAGCTTTTGGGGGAATCAGCCCCAGCATTTT
- TRBJ1-2 - TRBV2 CASSVRQNYGYTF TGTGCCAGCAGTGTCAGGCAAAACTATGGCTACACCTTC
- TRBJ2-1 - TRBV5-5 CASSVDSPAAGDEQFF TGTGCCAGCAGCGTAGACAGCCCGGCAGCCGGGGATGAGCAGTTCTTC
- TRBJ1-6 TRBD1 TRBV4-2 CASSQDLFGQGNSPLHF TGTGCCAGCAGCCAAGATCTTTTCGGACAGGGAAATTCACCCCTCCACTTT
few TRBJ1-2 - TRBV14 CASSQDREFGFGYTF TGTGCCAGCAGCCAAGACAGGGAGTTTGGATTTGGCTACACCTTC
- TRBJ2-7 TRBD1 TRBV24-1 CATSKQGAYEQYF TGTGCCACCAGTAAACAGGGGGCCTACGAGCAGTACTTC
- TRBJ1-5 - TRBV6-6 CASTFSGAGDQPQHF TGTGCCAGCACTTTCTCCGGGGCAGGAGATCAGCCCCAGCATTTT
- TRBJ1-2 - TRBV11-2 CASSQTIRYGYTF TGTGCCAGCAGCCAGACCATTCGCTATGGCTACACCTTC
- TRBJ1-1 - TRBV9 CASSVERGRDTEAFF TGTGCCAGCAGCGTAGAACGGGGGCGAGACACTGAAGCTTTCTTT
- TRBJ1-4 - TRBV11-2 CASSLGQINEKLFF TGTGCCAGCAGCTTAGGACAGATTAATGAAAAACTGTTTTTT
- TRBJ2-1 - TRBV18 CASSPREGAYNEQFF TGTGCCAGCTCACCTAGGGAAGGTGCCTACAATGAGCAGTTCTTC
- TRBJ2-7 - TRBV5-5 CASSLGDNNYEQYF TGTGCCAGCAGCTTGGGTGACAACAACTACGAGCAGTACTTC
once TRBJ2-1 TRBD1 TRBV4-3 CASSQDGTGSHNEQFF TGCGCCAGCAGCCAAGACGGGACAGGGTCCCACAATGAGCAGTTCTTC
once TRBJ1-5 - TRBV6-5 CASRADSSGQPQHF TGTGCCAGCAGGGCGGACTCCTCAGGGCAGCCCCAGCATTTT
- TRBJ2-1 - TRBV19 CATGQSYNEQFF TGTGCCACAGGACAGTCCTACAATGAGCAGTTCTTC
- TRBJ1-1 - TRBV7-9 CASSLDRVGNTEAFF TGTGCCAGCAGCTTAGATAGGGTTGGGAACACTGAAGCTTTCTTT
- TRBJ1-1 - TRBV28 CASKSTLGTSEAFF TGTGCCAGCAAATCGACCCTCGGGACGTCTGAAGCTTTCTTT
- TRBJ1-1 TRBD1 TRBV18 CASSLRQGWGTEAFF TGTGCCAGCTCACTACGACAGGGATGGGGTACTGAAGCTTTCTTT
- TRBJ2-1 TRBD2 TRBV9 CASSVASGGAVSYNEQFF TGTGCCAGCAGCGTAGCCAGCGGGGGGGCCGTGTCCTACAATGAGCAGTTCTTC
- TRBJ2-2 - TRBV19 CASSIDLWGGSRAGELFF TGTGCCAGTAGTATAGATCTATGGGGCGGATCGAGGGCCGGGGAGCTGTTTTTT
- TRBJ2-1 - TRBV9 CASSVEQGSEQFF TGTGCCAGCAGCGTGGAGCAGGGAAGTGAGCAGTTCTTC